The next 14 T cell receptor beta chains were all read from a single sample in a study of breast tumors, draining lymph nodes, adjacent tissues. TCRdb re-derived calls from the multiplex PCR reads in MiXCR, one entry per CDR3 protein. This table holds about 150,000 distinct CDR3 sequences, approximately 20% found once. Axillary draining lymph nodes of breast cancer patients supplied the node samples. The sample consisted of axillary lymph node tissue. The receptors stem from a female donor with breast cancer. Some clones in this sample may be carry-over from other donors' samples.

This clonotype was found many times. The genes are TRBV6-5 and TRBJ2-7; the match to TRBD2 covers 7 bases. V shed 6 bases, J shed 4 bases, and the junction held 12 bases outside the gene matches. The CDR3 covers 15 residues. Per germline, CDR1 MNHEY and CDR2 SVGAGI. CDR3 loop: CASRLSGSHYYEQYF. CDR3 nucleotide sequence: TGTGCCAGCAGACTTAGCGGGTCTCACTATTACGAGCAGTACTTC.

On this clonotype itself: A read error is possible here, since a much larger clone lies one base away. The rearrangement links TRBV2 to TRBJ2-7, with a tentative D call TRBD2 (7 bases). The V end lost 8 bases, the J end lost 4 bases, and 21 bases lay between the germline ends. The CDR3 is 15 amino acids. Germline loops: CDR1 SNHLY, CDR2 FYNNEI. For the CDR3, the DNA is TGTGCCAGCGACCTAGGGGGGGCTCCAAATTACGAGCAGTACTTC. Its protein is CASDLGGAPNYEQYF.

This clonotype was seen at least ten times. The rearrangement uses TRBV6-2 or TRBV6-3 and TRBJ2-7, with unresolved D. The ends were cut back, 8 bases at V and 4 bases at J, with 3 bases in the middle. Germline V CDR1 and CDR2: MNHEY, SVGEGT. CDR3 length: 9 residues. The CDR3 sequence is CASGYEQYF. CDR3 bases: TGTGCCAGCGGGTACGAGCAGTACTTC.

V and J are TRBV6-2 or TRBV6-3 and TRBJ2-1; TRBD1 might be the D (7 bases). Germline V gene data show CDR1 as MNHEY and CDR2 as SVGEGT. The CDR3 has 13 amino acids. The germline V and J ends were trimmed by 9 bases and 8 bases, with 17 bases remaining between them. The CDR3: CASAGGQVDEQFF. The CDR3 DNA reads as TGTGCCAGTGCAGGGGGGCAGGTGGATGAGCAGTTCTTC.

In this sample, this clonotype turned up many times. J is TRBJ2-1 and V is TRBV11-3; no definite D call. Germline CDR1 SGHNT, CDR2 YENEEA. The ends were cut back, 0 bases at V and 8 bases at J, with 5 bases in the middle. There are 12 residues in the CDR3. The CDR3 sequence: CASSLEGDEQFF. The CDR3, as DNA: TGTGCCAGCAGCTTAGAAGGCGATGAGCAGTTCTTC.

This clonotype occurred many times. This chain connects TRBV19 to TRBJ2-1; maybe TRBD2 (6 bases). The CDR3 is 15 residues long. V was clipped by 3 bases and J by 0 bases, with 9 bases between them. Per germline, CDR1 LNHDA and CDR2 SQIVND (reference sequence). CDR3 coding DNA: TGTGCCAGTAGTATTAGCGGAAGCTCCTACAATGAGCAGTTCTTC. This codes for CASSISGSSYNEQFF.

This clonotype was observed many times. The chain combines TRBV12-3 or TRBV12-4 with TRBJ1-3; D is possibly TRBD1 (6 bases). The CDR3 contains 15 residues. Deletions cut 3 bases from V and 1 base from J, with 10 bases between. DNA for the CDR3: TGTGCCAGCAGTTTCAGCAGGGGATCTGGAAACACCATATATTTT. Amino acid sequence: CASSFSRGSGNTIYF.

This clonotype has a count of ten or more. The chain links TRBV12-3 or TRBV12-4 to TRBJ2-5; D unresolved. The germline V and J ends were trimmed by 4 bases and 4 bases, with 4 bases remaining between them. CDR3 length: 11 amino acids. The CDR3: CASSSVETQYF. The CDR3 DNA is TGTGCCAGCAGTTCGGTAGAGACCCAGTACTTC.

This clonotype was found many times. This chain connects TRBV20-1 to TRBJ2-1, with 10 nucleotides matching TRBD2. Germline CDR1 and CDR2: DFQATT and SNEGSKA (reference sequence). With 2 bases clipped from V and 5 bases from J, the junction kept 6 bases outside the gene matches. The CDR3 sequence is 15 residues long. In DNA form, the CDR3 reads TGCAGTGCTAGACTCGGGACTAGCGTACACAATGAGCAGTTCTTC. Translated, it gives CSARLGTSVHNEQFF.

The sample holds a few counts of this clonotype. The chain recombines TRBV3-1 with TRBJ2-3; TRBD2 aligns across 9 bases. There are 17 residues in the CDR3. J gave up 0 bases and V 3 bases, and 7 bases lay outside the gene matches. In germline, CDR1 is LGHDT, CDR2 YNNKEL (reference sequence). CDR3: CASSQGSGSASTDTQYF. The CDR3 region has the DNA TGTGCCAGCAGCCAGGGTAGCGGGAGCGCTAGCACAGATACGCAGTATTTT.

Concerning this clonotype itself: A single base separates this from a much larger clone, so it may be a read error. The CDR3: CASSLRGRGAQYF. The CDR3 DNA sequence: TGTGCCAGCAGTTTACGCGGGAGAGGGGCGCAGTATTTT. The chain couples TRBV27 to TRBJ2-3; 7 nucleotides line up with TRBD2. The CDR3 extends over 13 amino acids. V shed 2 bases, J shed 10 bases, and the junction held 6 bases outside the gene matches. Germline CDR1 MNHEY, CDR2 SMNVEV (reference sequence).

The rearrangement uses TRBV7-6 and TRBJ2-1; TRBD1 might be the D (8 bases). Trimming shortened V by 3 bases and J by 3 bases, and 15 bases separated the two germline ends. CDR1 SGHVS and CDR2 FNYEAQ come from the germline V gene. The CDR3 is 16 amino acids. In nucleotides, the CDR3 is TGTGCCAGCAGCTTCCTGACAGGGGACTACTACAATGAGCAGTTCTTC. Translation gives CASSFLTGDYYNEQFF. Supplemented by reference TRBV7-6 and TRBJ2-1, the full variable domain reads GAGVSQSPRYKVTKRGQDVALRCDPISGHVSLYWYRQALGQGPEFLTYFNYEAQQDKSGLPNDRFSAERPEGSISTLTIQRTEQRDSAMYRCASSFLTGDYYNEQFFGPGTRLTVL.

In this sample, this clonotype turned up a few times. This chain uses TRBV7-2 with TRBJ2-2, with 11 bases aligning to TRBD2. Germline CDR1 and CDR2: SGHTA and FQGNSA. This CDR3 is built from 16 residues. The J segment lost 1 base and the V segment lost 4 bases, leaving 2 bases of the junction unmatched. The CDR3 reads CASSYLAGGNTGELFF. The CDR3 DNA is TGTGCCAGCAGCTATCTAGCGGGAGGGAACACCGGGGAGCTGTTTTTT.

This clonotype showed up many times. The chain carries TRBV6-1 and TRBJ2-2; D is perhaps TRBD1 or TRBD2 (5 bases each). The germline gives CDR1 MNHNS, CDR2 SASEGT. The CDR3 sequence is 15 residues long. Trimming stripped 4 bases from V and 6 bases from J, with 15 bases between. CDR3 in amino acids: CASSVWGSLPGELFF. CDR3 bases: TGTGCCAGCAGTGTTTGGGGGAGTCTCCCCGGGGAGCTGTTTTTT.